This TCR beta chain derives from a study of siplizumab effects on memory and regulatory T cells. Details on this clone: No antigen is known for it.

Broader study findings: Mapping to unstimulated subsets was achieved for only a minor fraction of alloreactive clones.

This CDR3 spans 14 amino acids. Trimming took off 5 bases at V and 9 bases at J, with 16 bases between the two ends. Germline CDR1 reads LGHNA; CDR2 reads YNFKEQ. Assays were performed on approximately 1.1 x 10^5 TCR templates per sample. Sequenced by immunoSEQ multiplex PCR; TCRdb stores in-frame clones only, minus some. The sample yields tens of thousands of clones, around 97% seen once. Unstimulated naive, memory, effector memory and TEMRA subsets were subjected to sequencing in a few donor pairs. The gene calls are TRBV4-2 and TRBJ2-2; no clear D gene. This receptor was obtained from a human donor in good health. The specimen was naive CD4+ T cells sorted from blood. This CDR3 reads CASSATTPVRELFF. The CDR3 DNA sequence: TGTGCCAGCAGCGCCACGACCCCCGTCCGGGAGCTGTTTTTT.